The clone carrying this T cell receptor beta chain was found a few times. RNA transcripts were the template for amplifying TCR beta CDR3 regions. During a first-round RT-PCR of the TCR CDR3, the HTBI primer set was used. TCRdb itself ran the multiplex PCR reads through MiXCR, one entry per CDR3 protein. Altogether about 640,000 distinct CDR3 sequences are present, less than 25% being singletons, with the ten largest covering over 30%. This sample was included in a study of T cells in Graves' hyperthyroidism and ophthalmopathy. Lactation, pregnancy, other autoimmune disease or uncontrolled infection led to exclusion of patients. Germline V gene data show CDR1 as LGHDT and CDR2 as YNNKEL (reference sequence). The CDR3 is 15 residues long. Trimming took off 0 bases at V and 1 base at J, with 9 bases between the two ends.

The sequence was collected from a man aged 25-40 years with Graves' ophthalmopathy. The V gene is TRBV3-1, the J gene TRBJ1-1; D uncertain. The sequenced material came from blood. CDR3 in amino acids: CASSQDDGENTEAFF. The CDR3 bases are TGTGCCAGCAGCCAAGATGACGGAGAGAACACTGAAGCTTTCTTT.